Listed below are T cell receptor beta chains from one sample, sequenced in a study of somatic mutations in cytotoxic T cells in rheumatoid arthritis. Repertoires were generated with immunoSEQ multiplex PCR, while TCRdb's copy carries only in-frame clones and drops some. The table records around 11,000 clones, around 79% of them present only once. The sequencing sample was made of CD8+ T cells sorted from blood. Receptors originate from an adult with rheumatoid arthritis. The CDR3 runs from the conserved cysteine through the conserved F or W. A D gene is named only where the DNA matches it firmly. Some rows mark clone size as missing; the rest say once, few, many or name a class of expanded clone.

clone_size: medium-sized; cdr3_length: 16; v_call: TRBV7-3; d_call: NA; j_call: TRBJ1-5; cdr3_nt: TGTGCCAGCAGCTCAGAGCCTCAGGGGCCCAATCAGCCCCAGCATTTT; cdr3_aa: CASSSEPQGPNQPQHF
clone_size: NA; cdr3_length: 16; v_call: TRBV5-8; d_call: NA; j_call: TRBJ1-3; cdr3_nt: TGTGCCAGCAGCCCCGACGGTAACAGGGATGGAAACACCATATATTTT; cdr3_aa: CASSPDGNRDGNTIYF
clone_size: NA; cdr3_length: 14; v_call: TRBV5-6; d_call: NA; j_call: TRBJ1-1; cdr3_nt: TGTGCCAGCAGCTTGTTGATGGGGAAGTCTGAAGCTTTCTTT; cdr3_aa: CASSLLMGKSEAFF
clone_size: NA; cdr3_length: 15; v_call: TRBV19; d_call: TRBD1; j_call: TRBJ1-2; cdr3_nt: TGTGCCAGTAGTTTCGGACAGGTAGCTAACTATGGCTACACCTTC; cdr3_aa: CASSFGQVANYGYTF
clone_size: NA; cdr3_length: 14; v_call: TRBV12-5; d_call: NA; j_call: TRBJ1-5; cdr3_nt: TGTGCTAGTGGTTTGCCTAGAGAAAATCAGCCCCAGCATTTT; cdr3_aa: CASGLPRENQPQHF
clone_size: NA; cdr3_length: 14; v_call: TRBV11-3; d_call: TRBD1; j_call: TRBJ2-5; cdr3_nt: TGTGCCAGCAGCTCCCGGGACAGGGTCGAGACCCAGTACTTC; cdr3_aa: CASSSRDRVETQYF
clone_size: NA; cdr3_length: 12; v_call: TRBV6-1; d_call: NA; j_call: TRBJ1-2; cdr3_nt: TGTGCCAGCGTCGCATCAGGCTATGGCTACACCTTC; cdr3_aa: CASVASGYGYTF
clone_size: once; cdr3_length: 15; v_call: TRBV28; d_call: NA; j_call: TRBJ1-1; cdr3_nt: TGTGCCAGCAGTTTATTGGCAGGGATGAACACTGAAGCTTTCTTT; cdr3_aa: CASSLLAGMNTEAFF
clone_size: NA; cdr3_length: 13; v_call: TRBV4-1; d_call: NA; j_call: TRBJ2-1; cdr3_nt: TGCGCCAGCAGCCCTTGGGGGCTCAGTGAGCAGTTCTTC; cdr3_aa: CASSPWGLSEQFF
clone_size: NA; cdr3_length: 14; v_call: TRBV10-2; d_call: TRBD2; j_call: TRBJ2-1; cdr3_nt: TGCGCCAGCACCGGGACTAGCGGGAGGGCAGAGCAGTTCTTC; cdr3_aa: CASTGTSGRAEQFF
clone_size: few; cdr3_length: 13; v_call: TRBV13; d_call: NA; j_call: TRBJ2-4; cdr3_nt: TGTGCCAGCGTCATGGGGGCCAAAAACATTCAGTACTTC; cdr3_aa: CASVMGAKNIQYF
clone_size: NA; cdr3_length: 18; v_call: TRBV14; d_call: NA; j_call: TRBJ1-6; cdr3_nt: TGTGCCAGCAGCCAAGAAGGACCCACGAGCTCCTATAATTCACCCCTCCACTTT; cdr3_aa: CASSQEGPTSSYNSPLHF
clone_size: few; cdr3_length: 12; v_call: TRBV19; d_call: NA; j_call: TRBJ2-7; cdr3_nt: TGTGCCAGTAGTATGGGGACCTACGAGCAGTACTTC; cdr3_aa: CASSMGTYEQYF
clone_size: NA; cdr3_length: 13; v_call: TRBV25-1; d_call: TRBD2; j_call: TRBJ2-7; cdr3_nt: TGTGCCAGCGAGATAGCGGGAGGGTACGAGCAGTACTTC; cdr3_aa: CASEIAGGYEQYF
clone_size: NA; cdr3_length: 14; v_call: TRBV29-1; d_call: NA; j_call: TRBJ1-1; cdr3_nt: TGCAGCGCCGACGGAAAACAGGGCTACACTGAAGCTTTCTTT; cdr3_aa: CSADGKQGYTEAFF
clone_size: NA; cdr3_length: 18; v_call: TRBV27; d_call: TRBD2; j_call: TRBJ2-1; cdr3_nt: TGTGCCAGCAGTTTAGAGGGGCGGGAGGGGATTTCCTACAATGAGCAGTTCTTC; cdr3_aa: CASSLEGREGISYNEQFF
clone_size: NA; cdr3_length: 16; v_call: TRBV28; d_call: NA; j_call: TRBJ2-1; cdr3_nt: TGTGCCAGCAGTTTCACCGACGGAAGCTCCTACAATGAGCAGTTCTTC; cdr3_aa: CASSFTDGSSYNEQFF
clone_size: NA; cdr3_length: 13; v_call: TRBV19; d_call: NA; j_call: TRBJ1-1; cdr3_nt: TGTGCCAGTAGTATATGGGGGAACACTGAAGCTTTCTTT; cdr3_aa: CASSIWGNTEAFF
clone_size: NA; cdr3_length: 14; v_call: TRBV27; d_call: TRBD1; j_call: TRBJ2-7; cdr3_nt: TGTGCCAGCAGCACCGGGACAGCCTCCTACGAGCAGTACTTC; cdr3_aa: CASSTGTASYEQYF
clone_size: once; cdr3_length: 12; v_call: TRBV4-2; d_call: NA; j_call: TRBJ2-7; cdr3_nt: TGTGCCAGCAGCCTCCAAACAGACGAGCAGTACTTC; cdr3_aa: CASSLQTDEQYF
clone_size: NA; cdr3_length: 13; v_call: TRBV5-6; d_call: NA; j_call: TRBJ2-7; cdr3_nt: TGTGCCAGCAGCTTGGGGCAGCACTACGAGCAGTACTTC; cdr3_aa: CASSLGQHYEQYF
clone_size: medium-sized; cdr3_length: 16; v_call: TRBV5-4; d_call: TRBD1; j_call: TRBJ1-2; cdr3_nt: TGTGCCAGCAGCTTGGGACAGGGGCAAGCTAACTATGGCTACACCTTC; cdr3_aa: CASSLGQGQANYGYTF
clone_size: NA; cdr3_length: 13; v_call: TRBV10-2; d_call: NA; j_call: TRBJ2-1; cdr3_nt: TGCGCCAGCAGTGAGCCCGACTACAATGAGCAGTTCTTC; cdr3_aa: CASSEPDYNEQFF
clone_size: NA; cdr3_length: 12; v_call: TRBV7-9; d_call: NA; j_call: TRBJ2-7; cdr3_nt: TGTGCCAGCACCCTTACAGGTTACGAGCAGTACTTC; cdr3_aa: CASTLTGYEQYF
clone_size: NA; cdr3_length: 15; v_call: TRBV7-2; d_call: NA; j_call: TRBJ2-1; cdr3_nt: TGTGCCAGCAGTTCCGAACTACGAGCCTACAATGAGCAGTTCTTC; cdr3_aa: CASSSELRAYNEQFF
clone_size: NA; cdr3_length: 14; v_call: TRBV9; d_call: TRBD2; j_call: TRBJ2-1; cdr3_nt: TGTGCCAGCAGCGCTAGCGGGGGGAACAATGAGCAGTTCTTC; cdr3_aa: CASSASGGNNEQFF
clone_size: NA; cdr3_length: 15; v_call: TRBV9; d_call: TRBD2; j_call: TRBJ2-7; cdr3_nt: TGTGCCAGCAGCGTAGGCGGGAGAGGGGCTAGAGAGCAGTACTTC; cdr3_aa: CASSVGGRGAREQYF
clone_size: once; cdr3_length: 14; v_call: TRBV9; d_call: NA; j_call: TRBJ2-2; cdr3_nt: TGTGCCAGCAGTGAACGTAGCTACACCGGGGAGCTGTTTTTT; cdr3_aa: CASSERSYTGELFF
clone_size: NA; cdr3_length: 15; v_call: TRBV7-8; d_call: NA; j_call: TRBJ1-5; cdr3_nt: TGTGCCAGCAGCTTGATGACCGGAAGCAATCAGCCCCAGCATTTT; cdr3_aa: CASSLMTGSNQPQHF
clone_size: once; cdr3_length: 15; v_call: TRBV9; d_call: TRBD1; j_call: TRBJ2-7; cdr3_nt: TGTGCCAGCAGCCCATGGGACAGGGGAACCTACGAGCAGTACTTC; cdr3_aa: CASSPWDRGTYEQYF
clone_size: once; cdr3_length: 13; v_call: TRBV11-2; d_call: NA; j_call: TRBJ1-1; cdr3_nt: TGTGCCAGCAGCTTAGGAGGGAACACTGAAGCTTTCTTT; cdr3_aa: CASSLGGNTEAFF
clone_size: few; cdr3_length: 15; v_call: TRBV5-1; d_call: NA; j_call: TRBJ1-4; cdr3_nt: TGCGCCAGCAGCTCTCTACAGGGATCTAATGAAAAACTGTTTTTT; cdr3_aa: CASSSLQGSNEKLFF
clone_size: NA; cdr3_length: 16; v_call: TRBV12-5; d_call: TRBD2; j_call: TRBJ2-7; cdr3_nt: TGTGCTAGTGGTTTGGGTCCGGCGGGAGGGCCGAGCGAGCAGTACTTC; cdr3_aa: CASGLGPAGGPSEQYF
clone_size: once; cdr3_length: 12; v_call: TRBV11-2; d_call: NA; j_call: TRBJ2-3; cdr3_nt: TGTGCCAGCAGCCCTGGATCAGATACGCAGTATTTT; cdr3_aa: CASSPGSDTQYF
clone_size: NA; cdr3_length: 15; v_call: TRBV4-2; d_call: TRBD2; j_call: TRBJ2-1; cdr3_nt: TGTGCCAGCAGCCAAGATGGCGGGGGCTACAATGAGCAGTTCTTC; cdr3_aa: CASSQDGGGYNEQFF
clone_size: NA; cdr3_length: 17; v_call: TRBV7-2; d_call: TRBD1; j_call: TRBJ2-7; cdr3_nt: TGTGCCAGCAGCTTAGCATTCGACAGGGGGCTGTCCTACGAGCAGTACTTC; cdr3_aa: CASSLAFDRGLSYEQYF
clone_size: NA; cdr3_length: 16; v_call: TRBV13; d_call: TRBD2; j_call: TRBJ2-1; cdr3_nt: TGTGCCAGCAGCTCCCCGACTAGCGGGAGTGGTAATGAGCAGTTCTTC; cdr3_aa: CASSSPTSGSGNEQFF
clone_size: NA; cdr3_length: 16; v_call: TRBV4-2; d_call: TRBD2; j_call: TRBJ2-1; cdr3_nt: TGTGCCAGCAGCCAAGATGGGACTAGCGGGGGTAGTGAGCAGTTCTTC; cdr3_aa: CASSQDGTSGGSEQFF
clone_size: NA; cdr3_length: 14; v_call: TRBV6-5; d_call: NA; j_call: TRBJ2-7; cdr3_nt: TGTGCCAGCAGTTGGGTAGTCGGATCCTACGAGCAGTACTTC; cdr3_aa: CASSWVVGSYEQYF
clone_size: NA; cdr3_length: 13; v_call: TRBV7-2; d_call: NA; j_call: TRBJ2-3; cdr3_nt: TGTGCCAGCAGTACGGAAAGCACAGATACGCAGTATTTT; cdr3_aa: CASSTESTDTQYF
clone_size: NA; cdr3_length: 16; v_call: TRBV5-8; d_call: NA; j_call: TRBJ2-1; cdr3_nt: TGTGCCAGCAGCTTGTCCGGAAGAAGCTCCTACAATGAGCAGTTCTTC; cdr3_aa: CASSLSGRSSYNEQFF
clone_size: NA; cdr3_length: 12; v_call: TRBV7-9; d_call: NA; j_call: TRBJ2-5; cdr3_nt: TGTGCCAGCAGCGCAGGGGGGGAGACCCAGTACTTC; cdr3_aa: CASSAGGETQYF
clone_size: NA; cdr3_length: 12; v_call: TRBV19; d_call: NA; j_call: TRBJ2-3; cdr3_nt: TGTGCCAGTTTCGGGGTTGGGGATACGCAGTATTTT; cdr3_aa: CASFGVGDTQYF
clone_size: NA; cdr3_length: 19; v_call: TRBV5-6; d_call: TRBD1; j_call: TRBJ1-4; cdr3_nt: TGTGCCAGCAGCGCCGACGGGACAGGGGCTTGGGCAACTAATGAAAAACTGTTTTTT; cdr3_aa: CASSADGTGAWATNEKLFF
clone_size: NA; cdr3_length: 16; v_call: TRBV7-8; d_call: NA; j_call: TRBJ1-1; cdr3_nt: TGTGCCAGCAGCTTAGCTTTTGGGGGGGCTTACACTGAAGCTTTCTTT; cdr3_aa: CASSLAFGGAYTEAFF
clone_size: once; cdr3_length: 12; v_call: TRBV7-8; d_call: NA; j_call: TRBJ1-1; cdr3_nt: TGTGCCAGCAGCTTAGGACAGCTTGAAGCTTTCTTT; cdr3_aa: CASSLGQLEAFF
clone_size: NA; cdr3_length: 19; v_call: TRBV4-3; d_call: TRBD2; j_call: TRBJ2-5; cdr3_nt: TGCGCCAGCAGCCAAGCTACCTGGACTAGCGGGGGATACACGGAGACCCAGTACTTC; cdr3_aa: CASSQATWTSGGYTETQYF
clone_size: NA; cdr3_length: 15; v_call: TRBV27; d_call: NA; j_call: TRBJ1-1; cdr3_nt: TGTGCCAGCAGTTTAACAATAGGGTTGAGCACTGAAGCTTTCTTT; cdr3_aa: CASSLTIGLSTEAFF
clone_size: once; cdr3_length: 17; v_call: TRBV4-1; d_call: TRBD1; j_call: TRBJ1-5; cdr3_nt: TGCGCCAGCAGCCCAATAAGAGGCAGGGGGTTGGATCAGCCCCAGCATTTT; cdr3_aa: CASSPIRGRGLDQPQHF
clone_size: NA; cdr3_length: 14; v_call: TRBV4-3; d_call: NA; j_call: TRBJ2-7; cdr3_nt: TGCGCCAGCAGCCAAGATAGGGCCACGATGGAGCAGTACTTC; cdr3_aa: CASSQDRATMEQYF
clone_size: NA; cdr3_length: 16; v_call: TRBV4-1; d_call: NA; j_call: TRBJ1-5; cdr3_nt: TGCGCCAGCAGCGGCGTGGGGGGCGCGGGCAATCAGCCCCAGCATTTT; cdr3_aa: CASSGVGGAGNQPQHF
clone_size: NA; cdr3_length: 18; v_call: TRBV19; d_call: TRBD2; j_call: TRBJ2-3; cdr3_nt: TGTGCCAGTAGTATAACCTCTAGCGGGGGGGAGTCCACAGATACGCAGTATTTT; cdr3_aa: CASSITSSGGESTDTQYF
clone_size: NA; cdr3_length: 14; v_call: TRBV9; d_call: NA; j_call: TRBJ2-1; cdr3_nt: TGTGCCAGCAGCGTAGCACTGGCGACCGGTGAGCAGTTCTTC; cdr3_aa: CASSVALATGEQFF
clone_size: NA; cdr3_length: 11; v_call: TRBV13; d_call: TRBD1; j_call: TRBJ1-1; cdr3_nt: TGTGCCAGCAGCAAGGACAGGGAAGCTTTCTTT; cdr3_aa: CASSKDREAFF
clone_size: NA; cdr3_length: 15; v_call: TRBV10-2; d_call: NA; j_call: TRBJ2-7; cdr3_nt: TGCGCCACCCAGGACTACCCCTCATTAGCCTACGAGCAGTACTTC; cdr3_aa: CATQDYPSLAYEQYF
clone_size: NA; cdr3_length: 19; v_call: TRBV4-1; d_call: TRBD2; j_call: TRBJ2-1; cdr3_nt: TGCGCCAGCAGCCCCGGTGGACTAGCGGGGGCCCACTCCTACAATGAGCAGTTCTTC; cdr3_aa: CASSPGGLAGAHSYNEQFF
clone_size: NA; cdr3_length: 14; v_call: TRBV7-7; d_call: TRBD2; j_call: TRBJ2-3; cdr3_nt: TGTGCTAGCAGCTTTGGACTAGCGGGAGATACGCAGTATTTT; cdr3_aa: CASSFGLAGDTQYF
clone_size: few; cdr3_length: 15; v_call: TRBV6-5; d_call: TRBD1; j_call: TRBJ1-2; cdr3_nt: TGTGCCAGCAGCCGACAGGGGGGCGGATACTATGGCTACACCTTC; cdr3_aa: CASSRQGGGYYGYTF
clone_size: NA; cdr3_length: 16; v_call: TRBV19; d_call: NA; j_call: TRBJ1-5; cdr3_nt: TGTGCCAGTAGTAGGGGTATGATAGAGGGCAATCAGCCCCAGCATTTT; cdr3_aa: CASSRGMIEGNQPQHF
clone_size: once; cdr3_length: 12; v_call: TRBV25-1; d_call: NA; j_call: TRBJ2-7; cdr3_nt: TGTGCCAGCAGCAGATGGGCCTACGAGCAGTACTTC; cdr3_aa: CASSRWAYEQYF